These T cell receptor beta chains were read from a single sample in a study of T cells in Graves' hyperthyroidism and ophthalmopathy. TCRdb reprocessed the multiplex PCR reads via MiXCR and lists one record per CDR3 protein. The table includes under 300,000 distinct CDR3 sequences, 20% to 25% detected once. Sequenced input: blood. All receptors come from a man aged 35-49 years with Graves' hyperthyroidism that later progressed to Graves' ophthalmopathy. CDR3s include the opening cysteine and the closing phenylalanine or tryptophan. A D gene is named only where the DNA matches it firmly. Only part of the rows carry a size: once, few, many, or a class if the clone is expanded.

CDR3: CASSLFPLGNTEAFF; DNA: TGTGCCAGCAGTTTATTTCCATTGGGGAACACTGAAGCTTTCTTT; size: many; D: -; V: TRBV27; J: TRBJ1-1
CDR3: CASSSGLAEQYF; DNA: TGTGCCAGCAGTTCGGGACTAGCGGAACAGTACTTC; size: few; D: TRBD2; V: TRBV28; J: TRBJ2-7
CDR3: CASSTQGRGKQYF; DNA: TGTGCCAGCAGTACACAGGGGCGCGGGAAGCAGTACTTC; size: -; D: -; V: TRBV7-2; J: TRBJ2-7
CDR3: CASSQDPRLHYEQYF; DNA: TGCGCCAGCAGCCAAGATCCCCGACTCCACTACGAGCAGTACTTC; size: many; D: -; V: TRBV4-1; J: TRBJ2-7
CDR3: CASSPPGLAGTGELFF; DNA: TGTGCCAGCTCACCCCCGGGACTAGCGGGCACCGGGGAGCTGTTTTTT; size: few; D: TRBD2; V: TRBV18; J: TRBJ2-2
CDR3: CATSDLGTLETQYF; DNA: TGTGCCACCAGTGATTTAGGGACACTAGAGACCCAGTACTTC; size: many; D: -; V: TRBV24-1; J: TRBJ2-5
CDR3: CASSLPPTAGNTIYF; DNA: TGTGCCAGCAGCCTCCCGCCGACAGCAGGAAACACCATATATTTT; size: many; D: -; V: TRBV12-3/TRBV12-4; J: TRBJ1-3
CDR3: CSARGGLYYGYTF; DNA: TGCAGTGCTAGGGGTGGCCTGTACTATGGCTACACCTTC; size: -; D: -; V: TRBV20-1; J: TRBJ1-2
CDR3: CASRTSGRGQGYSGNTIYF; DNA: TGTGCCAGCAGGACGTCCGGCCGGGGACAGGGGTACTCTGGAAACACCATATATTTT; size: -; D: TRBD1; V: TRBV6-4; J: TRBJ1-3
CDR3: CASSRTGSSYEQYF; DNA: TGTGCCAGCAGTAGGACGGGAAGCTCCTACGAGCAGTACTTC; size: many; D: -; V: TRBV3-1; J: TRBJ2-7
CDR3: CASSSEPEAFF; DNA: TGTGCCAGCAGTTCTGAGCCTGAAGCTTTCTTT; size: many; D: -; V: TRBV6-2/TRBV6-3; J: TRBJ1-1
CDR3: CASSRGLLRSSYEQYF; DNA: TGTGCCAGCAGCAGAGGACTCCTCCGAAGCTCCTACGAGCAGTACTTC; size: -; D: -; V: TRBV11-2; J: TRBJ2-7
CDR3: CASSLAGGVSGELFF; DNA: TGCGCCAGCAGCTTAGCGGGAGGCGTCTCCGGGGAGCTGTTTTTT; size: many; D: TRBD2; V: TRBV5-1; J: TRBJ2-2
CDR3: CASSLSAGTDTQYF; DNA: TGTGCCAGCAGTTTATCGGCAGGGACAGATACGCAGTATTTT; size: many; D: -; V: TRBV12-3/TRBV12-4; J: TRBJ2-3